This T cell receptor (beta chain) was found in a study of human T cells and chemical hapten exposure. Background on the study: Donors were sensitized with 2% DPC on the upper inner arm. Weekly administration of diphenylcyclopropenone to the scalp of patients continued throughout the roughly 22-week study. Study-level points and caveats: Expanded TCRs clustered into significantly more large CDR3 similarity groups than controls, the analysis revealed.

Time point specified: pre-sensitization, week 0. The sample's treatment: therapeutic diphenylcyclopropenone sensitization with weekly scalp DPC. Alopecia patients deemed DPC-suitable, aged 18 to 70, excluding pregnancy. MiXCR, run by TCRdb on the RACE reads, gives a single entry per CDR3 protein. This table holds approximately 260,000 distinct CDR3 sequences, around 7% found once. This clonotype was observed a few times. Its target is unknown. The sequencing here drew on whole blood, taken in connection with sensitization to the hapten diphenylcyclopropenone (DPC). This clonotype originated in a man aged 18 to 29 with alopecia areata. Some clones in this sample may be carry-over from other donors' samples.

CDR3 in amino acids: CASMGTGRNYGYTF. The CDR3 nucleotides are TGTGCCAGCATGGGGACAGGAAGGAACTATGGCTACACCTTC. The V gene is TRBV27, the J gene TRBJ1-2; the match to TRBD1 covers 8 bases. The CDR3 sequence is 14 residues long. The V gene's germline CDR1 is MNHEY and CDR2 SMNVEV (reference sequence). Unmatched junction bases numbered 6, after V lost 7 bases and J lost 2 bases.